This entry is about one T cell receptor (beta chain). Its antigen has not been determined. Base quality data are lacking; no much larger clone is found one base away. This specimen belongs to a study of shared clonotypes between healthy human individuals (dated by TCRdb to 2018 to 2020). Broadly, across the study: The cohort included a few men and two women between 18 and 49 years of age. The study deeply sequenced blood TCR repertoires of about 5 healthy adults to estimate repertoire size and the extent of clonotype sharing between individuals. For each donor, three plates each were used for CD4 naive and CD4 memory, two plates were used for CD8 naive, and one plate was used for CD8 memory. Each donor's leukapheresis produced roughly between roughly 0.9 and 8.9 billion PBMCs. To increase sequencing depth and limit assay-specific biases, different laboratories used diverse techniques to prepare libraries and sequence TCR repertoires. The full study reports these points: Even with the large sequencing depth, rarefaction of the sorted-subset datasets indicated that sequencing was incomplete. Pairwise subsampling led to the expectation that sequencing depth would affect the degree of clonotype sharing among donors. Higher generation probabilities were observed for clonotypes shared by all four sorted-subset donors than for non-shared clonotypes. Sharing across several donors was observed for about 5% of naive CD4, 3% to 3.5% of naive CD8, around 2.5% of memory CD4, and about 0.4% of memory CD8 clonotypes. Larger estimated clonotype richness was generally found for naive subsets than for memory subsets. Because the study included a small number of donors, the genetic and exposure-history diversity represented was limited. Sampling was limited to blood, and TCR repertoires in tissue likely differ from TCR repertoires in blood.

Using the deep immunoSEQ assay, multiplex PCR amplified TCR CDR3 regions from genomic DNA. Extracted genomic DNA from each cell subset was distributed evenly across all wells of several immunoSEQ 96-well plates, and each plate was treated as a replicate. For sorted subsets, each replicate PCR was loaded with roughly 190 ng genomic DNA, equivalent to about 30,000 T cell genomes. Purified libraries were quantified with a Qubit 3.0 fluorometer, sized on a Bioanalyzer 2100, and re-quantified with the KAPA Library Quantification kit. A separate single-read 150-cycle Illumina NextSeq 550 flow cell was used to sequence each immunoSEQ 96-well plate. The source study handled its data this way. Because the immunoSEQ output included only junctional sequences and no quality scores, the filtering could not be the same as the filtering used for full-length reads. To assign V/J genes and CDR3, sequences were annotated against IMGT germline references using PyIR, a Python wrapper for IgBLAST v1.9. Reads with weak V/J assignments (E-value above 1e-6), missing CDR3, stop codons, out-of-frame junctions, or ambiguous translated residues were removed. V3J clonotypes were defined as sequences sharing the same inferred V gene, J gene, and CDR3 amino acid sequence. Percentage overlap between repertoires was computed as shared unique clonotypes divided by the size of the smaller repertoire. Three approaches were used to assess repertoire richness: RTK rarefaction, the Chao1 estimator, and Recon v2.1 estimates of unobserved clonotypes. Generation probabilities for all TCRbeta clonotypes obtained by the gDNA method from several donors were computed using OLGA. Held by TCRdb, this immuneACCESS table contains in-frame sequences only and omits some clones. Under half of the omission traces to an unresolved V gene where checked; the cause of the rest is unknown. V and J calls and clone size follow that table, whereas D and trimming were derived from the DNA. In this sample the table shows some 2 million clones, about 95% of which occur a single time. Jointly, the top ten make up about 1.1% of the sample.

The germline V gene provides CDR1 SGHAT and CDR2 FQNNGV. Spanning cysteine to phenylalanine, the CDR3 consists of 12 amino acids. CDR3 DNA only is kept here, 36 bases in frame from base 1. V is pared back by 5 bases and J by 6 bases, with 11 bases lying between the germline termini. For the CD8 naive samples, CD45RO-negative cells were positively selected for CCR7, yielding a CD45RA+CCR7+ population from which TemRA cells were excluded. Healthy HIV-negative adults with no recently reported acute infections or vaccinations were included as donors. All donors were Caucasian adults living in Nashville, Tennessee, USA. Blood was collected by leukapheresis, and PBMCs were isolated by Ficoll-Histopaque density gradient centrifugation and then cryopreserved in liquid nitrogen vapor phase. Analytical flow cytometry was used to check the purity and quantity of each magnetically sorted T cell population. Each sorted fraction had its genomic DNA isolated and then quantified by UV absorbance on a Nanodrop 2000c.

This sequence uses TRBV11-2 and TRBJ2-7; the best D guess is TRBD2, with 5 bases matching. The clonotype was recovered from a man between 18 and 35 years old in good health. Sequences were obtained from naive CD8+ T cells sorted from blood. Per the publication, the cell subset or site label means: CD45RA+CCR7+. The DNA sequence follows: TGTGCCAGCAGCCGGGGAAGCCCCGAGCAGTACTTC. Translated, this is CASSRGSPEQYF.